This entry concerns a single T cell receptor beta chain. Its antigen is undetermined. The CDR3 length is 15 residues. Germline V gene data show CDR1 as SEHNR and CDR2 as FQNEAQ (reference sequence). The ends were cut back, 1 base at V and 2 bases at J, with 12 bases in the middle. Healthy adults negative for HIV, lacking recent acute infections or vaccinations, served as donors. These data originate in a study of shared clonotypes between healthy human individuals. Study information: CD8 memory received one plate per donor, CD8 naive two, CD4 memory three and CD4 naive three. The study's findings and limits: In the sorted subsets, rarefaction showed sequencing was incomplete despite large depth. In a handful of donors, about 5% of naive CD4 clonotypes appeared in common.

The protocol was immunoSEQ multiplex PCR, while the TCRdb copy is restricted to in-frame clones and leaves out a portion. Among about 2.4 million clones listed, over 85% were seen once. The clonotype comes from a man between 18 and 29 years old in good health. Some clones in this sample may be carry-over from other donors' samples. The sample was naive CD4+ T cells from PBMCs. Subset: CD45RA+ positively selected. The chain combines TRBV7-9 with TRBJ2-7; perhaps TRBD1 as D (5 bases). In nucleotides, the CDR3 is TGTGCCAGCAGCTTAGTGGGTCAGGGCCCCTACGAGCAGTACTTC. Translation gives CASSLVGQGPYEQYF.